This T cell receptor beta chain was retrieved from a study of cytomegalovirus exposure and HLA in healthy donors. Findings and limits, study-wide: Some V segments, including TRBV6-2 and TRBV6-3, were excluded as indistinguishable. The study assumed roughly uniform donor sequencing depth for presence/absence analyses.

13 Jbeta primers and 60 Vbeta primers were used for the PCR. Libraries were prepared by immunoSEQ multiplex PCR; TCRdb keeps only in-frame clonotypes and omits some of them. This table has 150,000 to 200,000 clones, 76% appearing once. CDR3 size: 15 residues. V lost 0 bases to trimming and J lost 7 bases, with 14 bases between them. Germline V gives CDR1 SGHRS, CDR2 YFSETQ. To note about this clone: Its antigen is not identified.

This rearrangement joins TRBV5-1 to TRBJ1-3, with D unclear. The specimen sequenced was PBMCs. This receptor was obtained from a man between 18 and 29 years old in good health and CMV-seronegative. CDR3 nucleotides: TGCGCCAGCAGCTTGGGGGCATCCGGAAAGAACACCATATATTTT. It encodes CASSLGASGKNTIYF. Based on the CDR3 plus reference TRBV5-1 and TRBJ1-3, the full variable domain is KAGVTQTPRYLIKTRGQQVTLSCSPISGHRSVSWYQQTPGQGLQFLFEYFSETQRNKGNFPGRFSGRQFSNSRSEMNVSTLELGDSALYLCASSLGASGKNTIYFGEGSWLTVV.